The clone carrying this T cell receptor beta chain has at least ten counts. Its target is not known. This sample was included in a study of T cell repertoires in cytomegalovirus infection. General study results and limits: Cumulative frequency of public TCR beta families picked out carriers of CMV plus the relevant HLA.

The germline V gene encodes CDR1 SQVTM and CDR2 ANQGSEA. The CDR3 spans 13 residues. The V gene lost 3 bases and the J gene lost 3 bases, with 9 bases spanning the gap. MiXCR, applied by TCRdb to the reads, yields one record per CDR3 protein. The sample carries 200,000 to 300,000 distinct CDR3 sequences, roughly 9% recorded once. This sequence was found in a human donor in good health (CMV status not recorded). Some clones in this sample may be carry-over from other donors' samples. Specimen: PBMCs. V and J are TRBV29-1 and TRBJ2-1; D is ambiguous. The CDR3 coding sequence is TGCAGCGTTGACCCCGGCAACTACAATGAGCAGTTCTTC. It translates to CSVDPGNYNEQFF.